This TCR beta chain originates from a study of cytomegalovirus exposure and HLA in healthy donors. The germline V gene encodes CDR1 KGHSH and CDR2 LQKENI. V gave up 4 bases and J gave up 14 bases, with 12 bases separating them. The length of the CDR3 is 12 residues. The PCR had 60 Vbeta and 13 Jbeta primers. Only in-frame clones appear in the TCRdb table, and some are missing; sequencing was by immunoSEQ multiplex PCR. The sample includes under 150,000 clones, around 79% of them seen just once. The sample was PBMCs. The V call is TRBV18, the J call TRBJ1-6; a possible D gene is TRBD1 (6 bases). This clonotype originated in a female donor in good health and CMV-seronegative. In nucleotides, the CDR3 is TGTGCCAGCTCACGGGACACCGAATCCCTCCACTTT. As protein: CASSRDTESLHF.